This T cell receptor beta chain was sequenced in a study of blood T cell repertoires in COVID-19. Across the whole study: Samples taken during acute and convalescent COVID-19 were collected in the United States, Italy and Spain.

As handled by the study authors: The authors estimated nucleated cell counts from reference gene primer amplification. TCRdb's table, derived via immunoSEQ multiplex PCR, lists solely in-frame clones and lacks some. V and J calls and clone size are those listed in that table; D and trimming were worked out from the DNA. The top ten clones hold 2.5% to 3% of a sample with hundreds of thousands of clones, 88% of them seen once. The germline V gene encodes CDR1 MNHEY and CDR2 SVGAGI. V was trimmed by 4 bases and J by 1 base, leaving 8 bases between them. This CDR3 spans 14 amino acids. The TCR was taken from a woman between 45 and 65 years old who had recovered from COVID-19. The chain employs TRBV6-5 and TRBJ2-4, with D tentatively TRBD2 (5 bases). The source material was PBMCs or T cells enriched from blood (not recorded which). The CDR3: CASSFDYAKNIQYF. The DNA for the CDR3 is TGTGCCAGCAGTTTCGACTACGCCAAAAACATTCAGTACTTC.